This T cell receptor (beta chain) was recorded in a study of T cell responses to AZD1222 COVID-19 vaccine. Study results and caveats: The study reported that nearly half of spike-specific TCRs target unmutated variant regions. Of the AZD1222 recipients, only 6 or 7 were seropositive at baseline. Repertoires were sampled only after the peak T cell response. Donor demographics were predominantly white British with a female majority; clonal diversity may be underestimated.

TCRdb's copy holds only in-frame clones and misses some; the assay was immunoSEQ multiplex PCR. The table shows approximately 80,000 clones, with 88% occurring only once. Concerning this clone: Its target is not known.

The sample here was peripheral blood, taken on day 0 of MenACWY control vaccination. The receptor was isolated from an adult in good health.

CDR3 sequence: CASSYRGRLGSYEQYF. In DNA, the CDR3 is TGTGCCAGCAGTTACAGGGGCCGTCTGGGCTCCTACGAGCAGTACTTC. V gene TRBV6-2 or TRBV6-3 combines with J gene TRBJ2-7, with a weak D call TRBD1 (5 bases). This CDR3 has 16 amino acids. The germline V and J ends were trimmed by 2 bases and 0 bases, with 14 bases remaining between them. The germline gives CDR1 MNHEY, CDR2 SVGEGT.